The T cell receptor beta chain described here comes from a study of beta chain features in type 1 diabetes. TCRB transcripts that were expressed got sequenced, as all of the isolated RNA had been reverse transcribed. The method was immunoSEQ multiplex PCR; TCRdb's version includes in-frame clones alone and lacks a portion of them. Among about 150,000 clones listed, roughly 11% were seen once. Looked up from germline, CDR1 is SGHRS and CDR2 is YFSETQ. The CDR3 consists of 14 residues. Trimming stripped 4 bases from V and 8 bases from J, with 16 bases between. This clone showed up just a few times. Specimen: central memory CD4+ T cells from blood. J is TRBJ2-1 and V is TRBV5-1; D is perhaps TRBD2 (6 bases). The sequence was obtained from a man in his late teens or twenties in good health. CDR3 in amino acids: CASSAGSNGDEQFF. CDR3 coding DNA: TGCGCCAGCAGCGCCGGGAGTAACGGCGATGAGCAGTTCTTC.